This T cell receptor (beta chain) derives from a study of a mutant IDH1 vaccine in newly diagnosed glioma. Study context: Vaccines were first given 4-6 weeks after radiotherapy alone, or with temozolomide cycles.

The time point is: week 11, during vaccination. It was 300 ug of mutant IDH1 20-mer peptide that made up each vaccine dose, given with topical imiquimod. Profiling relied on immunoSEQ multiplex PCR, and the TCRdb table lists in-frame clones only, not all of them. The sample records about 39,000 clones, around 80% being singletons. A few counts support this clone. Its antigen remains unknown. The material sequenced was peripheral blood mononuclear cells (PBMCs), taken from a glioma patient whose treatment included an IDH1 peptide vaccine. The sequence came from a woman in her thirties with glioma. Some clones in this sample may be carry-over from other donors' samples.

CDR3 bases: TGCAGCGTTGTGGGAGGGGTCGGCACCGGGGAGCTGTTTTTT. Translation gives CSVVGGVGTGELFF. The V call is TRBV29-1, the J call TRBJ2-2, with TRBD2 matching 7 bases. CDR3 length: 14 residues. Trimming took 4 bases from V and 4 from J; bases not matched to a gene: 6. CDR1 is SQVTM, CDR2 ANQGSEA, per germline.